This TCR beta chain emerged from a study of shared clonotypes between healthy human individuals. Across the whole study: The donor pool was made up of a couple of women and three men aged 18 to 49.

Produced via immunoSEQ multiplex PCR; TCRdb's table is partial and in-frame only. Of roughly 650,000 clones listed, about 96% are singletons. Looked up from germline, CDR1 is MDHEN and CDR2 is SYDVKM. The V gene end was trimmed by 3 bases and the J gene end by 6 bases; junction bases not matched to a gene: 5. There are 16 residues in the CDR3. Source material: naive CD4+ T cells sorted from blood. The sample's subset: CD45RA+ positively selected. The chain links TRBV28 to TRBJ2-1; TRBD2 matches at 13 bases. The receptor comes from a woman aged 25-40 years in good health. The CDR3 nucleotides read TGTGCCAGCAGTTTGTCCGGACTAGCGGGAGTCAATGAGCAGTTCTTC. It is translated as CASSLSGLAGVNEQFF.